This T cell receptor beta chain derives from a study of control samples from healthy donors and cancer patients. Generated by immunoSEQ multiplex PCR, the TCRdb table keeps only in-frame clones and is missing some. This sample yields about 150,000 clones, of which approximately 96% are seen a single time; 8.5% belongs to the top ten. The clonotype originates from a middle-aged woman in good health. Material: blood.

The CDR3 loop reads CASSVAVREGAYGYTF. CDR3 sequence (DNA): TGTGCCAGCAGCGTAGCTGTTCGGGAGGGGGCTTATGGCTACACCTTC. V usage is TRBV9 and J usage is TRBJ1-2, with TRBD1 identical over 7 bases. The CDR3 is 16 residues long. The germline V gene encodes CDR1 SGDLS and CDR2 YYNGEE. V trimming: 0 bases; J trimming: 5 bases; junction bases outside the gene matches: 10. Based on the CDR3 plus reference TRBV9 and TRBJ1-2, the full variable domain is DSGVTQTPKHLITATGQRVTLRCSPRSGDLSVYWYQQSLDQGLQFLIQYYNGEERAKGNILERFSAQQFPDLHSELNLSSLELGDSALYFCASSVAVREGAYGYTFGSGTRLTVV.